The 2 T cell receptor beta chains presented below share a single source sample, sequenced in a study of post-analysis software for immune sequencing data (dated by TCRdb to 2013 to 2016). The investigation overall reported the following: Roughly 5 TRBV segments, including TRBV5-6, TRBV5-1 and TRBV20-1, were significantly more frequent in patients than controls.

Their cognate antigens are unknown. The library was built by means of PCR. This sample was sequenced with an Illumina HiSeq 2500. To reduce PCR and sequencing biases, unique molecular identifiers were incorporated into the TCR beta cDNA libraries. The raw public data were reprocessed by TCRdb itself: fastp quality trimming at Q25, MiXCR clonotype calling, in-frame beta chains only. Identical CDR3 protein sequences are pooled into one entry, listed with their most common genes and DNA. The sample has around 400,000 distinct CDR3 sequences on record, less than 40% of them singletons. Clones ranked in the top ten supply 13% of the sample. Input material: blood. The receptors here all came from a girl aged 10 to 17 with multiple sclerosis.

The V and J genes are TRBV28 and TRBJ1-1; a possible D gene is TRBD1 (6 bases). The germline V gene has CDR1 MDHEN and CDR2 SYDVKM. V was trimmed by 5 bases and J by 1 base, leaving 29 bases between them. The CDR3 runs 20 residues. CDR3 in DNA: TGTGCCAGCAGTGGTTACGGGGGATCGGGGGCTTTCAGCTCGAACACTGAAGCTTTCTTT. Translated: CASSGYGGSGAFSSNTEAFF.

This clonotype was seen at least ten times. The junction and the germline gene differ at one end; a read error may be behind it. The chain recombines TRBV29-1 with TRBJ2-7; 9 bases agree with TRBD1. The CDR3 loop spans 15 amino acids. Germline V lookup: CDR1 SQVTM, CDR2 ANQGSEA. As DNA, the CDR3 is TGCAGCGTAGCCGGGACAGGGAGTACCTCCAACGAGCAGTACTTC. Its translation is CSVAGTGSTSNEQYF.